Presented here are 9 T cell receptor beta chains from one specimen sequenced in a study of CXCR3-negative and CXCR3-positive naive CD8 T cells. 5' RACE that incorporated UMI labels was used to prepare the TRB cDNA libraries. TCRdb re-called the 5' RACE reads and catalogs CDR3 proteins one per entry, DNA excluded. This listing includes some 49,000 distinct CDR3 sequences. The specimen sequenced was naive CXCR3- CD8+ T cells from blood. Subset reported: CD45RO-CCR7+CD27+CD95- naive CD8+ T cells lacking CXCR3 (TNR3-). The source is a human donor in good health. Some clones in this sample may be carry-over from other donors' samples.

The chain employs TRBV6-2 or TRBV6-3 and TRBJ1-3; lacking DNA, the TRBD1 call made by TCRdb goes unchecked. The CDR3 totals 17 residues. The V gene's germline CDR1 is MNHEY and CDR2 SVGEGT. Here the CDR3 reads CASSYVPGGPSGNTIYF.

The V and J genes are TRBV29-1 and TRBJ2-7; TCRdb picks TRBD2, but there is no DNA to check that call. The CDR3 covers 15 residues. CDR1 SQVTM and CDR2 ANQGSEA come from the germline V gene. This CDR3 is CSVEVTPGTNYEQYF.

The rearrangement uses TRBV3-1 and TRBJ2-7; checking the TCRdb D call of TRBD2 is not possible without DNA. Germline CDR1 is LGHDT and CDR2 is YNNKEL (reference sequence). CDR3 size: 15 residues. This CDR3 reads CASSPSGVGFYEQYF.

J is TRBJ2-2 and V is TRBV6-2 or TRBV6-3; the TCRdb call, TRBD1, lacks DNA for checking. This CDR3 is built from 16 residues. Germline-derived CDR1 and CDR2 are MNHEY and SVGEGT. CDR3: CASSHPRTGRDGELFF.

This chain joins TRBV4-1 and TRBJ2-3; TCRdb lists TRBD2, though no DNA is available to test this call. The CDR3 totals 16 residues. Looked up from germline, CDR1 is MGHRA and CDR2 is YSYEKL. CDR3 in amino acids: CASSQVPSGSTDTQYF.

By frequency, this clonotype is medium-sized. This rearrangement joins TRBV7-9 to TRBJ2-7; there is no DNA to check the TCRdb D call of TRBD1. The CDR3 loop spans 14 amino acids. Germline CDR1 reads SEHNR; CDR2 reads FQNEAQ (reference sequence). The CDR3 protein is CASTFGRQGYEQYF.

V and J are TRBV29-1 and TRBJ1-1. This CDR3 contains 13 residues. Germline CDR1 and CDR2: SQVTM and ANQGSEA. CDR3 loop: CSVEVELNTEAFF.

The genes are TRBV5-6 and TRBJ2-4; TCRdb's assignment of TRBD1 cannot be checked, as there is no DNA. The CDR3 totals 14 residues. Germline CDR1 and CDR2: SGHDT and YYEEEE. The CDR3 reads CASSGGYAKNIQYF.

CDR3 region: CASSWTGSGSYEQYF. The chain has TRBV5-1 and TRBJ2-7; TCRdb indicates TRBD1, and absent DNA this call remains unverified. The length of the CDR3 is 15 residues. The germline V gene has CDR1 SGHRS and CDR2 YFSETQ.